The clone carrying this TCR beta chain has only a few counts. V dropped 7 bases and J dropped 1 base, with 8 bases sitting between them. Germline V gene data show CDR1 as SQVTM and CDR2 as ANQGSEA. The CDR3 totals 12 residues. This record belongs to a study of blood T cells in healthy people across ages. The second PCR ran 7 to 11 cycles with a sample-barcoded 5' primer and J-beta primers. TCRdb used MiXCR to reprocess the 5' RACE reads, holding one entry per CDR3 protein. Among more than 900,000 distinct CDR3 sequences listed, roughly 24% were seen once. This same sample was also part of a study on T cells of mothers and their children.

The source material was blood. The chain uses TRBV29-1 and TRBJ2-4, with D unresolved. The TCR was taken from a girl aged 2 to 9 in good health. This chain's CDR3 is CSGQEAKNIQYF. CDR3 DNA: TGCAGCGGGCAGGAGGCCAAAAACATTCAGTACTTC.